This TCR beta chain was sequenced for a study of CD8+ T cells in alopecia areata. Extracted from the samples, RNA was reverse transcribed into cDNA to serve as the sequencing template. The assay was immunoSEQ multiplex PCR, and TCRdb's table has in-frame clones only and misses some. The table lists some 180,000 clones, 51% of them singletons. Indicated treatment: oral pan-JAK inhibitor, 5-10 mg twice daily. Germline V lookup: CDR1 SGHDN, CDR2 FVKESK. Trimming cost V 1 base and J 6 bases, with 7 bases left between them. CDR3 length: 13 amino acids. The TCR was taken from a human donor with alopecia areata. The J gene is TRBJ1-5, the V gene TRBV14, with no clear D. Sequencing used CD8+ T cells sorted from blood, obtained around week 53, from a patient treated with tofacitinib. CDR3 coding DNA: TGTGCCAGCAGCCAAGCAGAGGGTCAGCCCCAGCATTTT. Translating gives CASSQAEGQPQHF.